These 10 T cell receptor beta chains were all obtained from the same sample, sequenced in a study of regulatory T cells in long-lasting Graves disease. Time point in this sample: newly diagnosed GD, antithyroid drugs for less than 3 months. The TCR library was made from RNA extracted from PBMCs. Building the TCR beta libraries relied on iRepertoire HTBI primers, and CDR3 regions underwent Arm-PCR. A single record per CDR3 protein comes from TCRdb applying MiXCR to the multiplex PCR reads. The sample gives approximately 560,000 distinct CDR3 sequences, about 16% of which show up once; approximately 12% is in the top ten. This same sample was also part of a study on T cells in Graves' hyperthyroidism and ophthalmopathy.

The material sequenced was peripheral blood mononuclear cells (PBMCs), taken at new diagnosis, from a patient treated with antithyroid drugs. These receptor sequences come from a young man with Graves disease.

This clonotype was observed a handful of times. CDR3 nucleotide sequence: TGTGCCATCAGTGAGTCACTGGGGGAGCAGCCCCAGCATTTT. Amino acids: CAISESLGEQPQHF. The chain couples TRBV10-3 to TRBJ1-5, with D maybe TRBD1 (5 bases). Trimming shortened V by 0 bases and J by 7 bases, and 10 bases separated the two germline ends. The CDR3 totals 14 residues. CDR1 is ENHRY and CDR2 is SYGVKD in the germline V gene.

This clonotype came up a few times. This chain connects TRBV5-1 to TRBJ2-1; D might be TRBD1 (6 bases). Germline V lookup: CDR1 SGHRS, CDR2 YFSETQ. V shed 1 base and J shed 7 bases, with 12 bases lying between them. The CDR3 is made up of 14 amino acids. CDR3 in amino acids: CASSLSLGANEQFF. The DNA for the CDR3 is TGCGCCAGCAGCTTGTCGTTGGGGGCGAATGAGCAGTTCTTC.

This clonotype has ten or more counts. The chain employs TRBV7-3 and TRBJ1-1; TRBD1 is a possible D gene (5 bases). CDR1 and CDR2 (germline): SGHTA, FQGTGA. V shed 5 bases and J shed 10 bases, with 17 bases lying between them. The length of the CDR3 is 13 residues. The CDR3 DNA reads TGTGCCAGCAGCCCCAGGAGCGGGGGAAGAGCTTTCTTT. It specifies CASSPRSGGRAFF.

This clonotype was observed many times. The chain carries TRBV5-1 and TRBJ2-7, with unresolved D. This CDR3 has 12 amino acids. CDR1 is SGHRS and CDR2 is YFSETQ in the germline V gene. Trimming took 7 bases from V and 2 from J, leaving 10 bases between them. CDR3 region: CASGVEAYEQYF. The CDR3 DNA sequence: TGCGCCAGCGGGGTCGAGGCCTACGAGCAGTACTTC. The full variable domain, its missing parts supplied by reference TRBV5-1 and TRBJ2-7, is KAGVTQTPRYLIKTRGQQVTLSCSPISGHRSVSWYQQTPGQGLQFLFEYFSETQRNKGNFPGRFSGRQFSNSRSEMNVSTLELGDSALYLCASGVEAYEQYFGPGTRLTVT.

This clonotype was recorded many times. V and J are TRBV2 and TRBJ2-5; D is unresolved. V lost 8 bases and J lost 5, with 9 bases in between. This CDR3 has 11 amino acids. Germline-derived CDR1 and CDR2 are SNHLY and FYNNEI. This chain's CDR3 is CASLRVETQYF. In DNA, the CDR3 is TGTGCCAGCTTAAGGGTCGAGACCCAGTACTTC.

The sample holds a few counts of this clonotype. The V gene is TRBV13, the J gene TRBJ2-3, with 9 nucleotides matching TRBD1. Trimming cost V 6 bases and J 0 bases; bases outside gene matches: 4. The CDR3 covers 15 residues. Germline assignment: CDR1 PRHDT and CDR2 FYEKMQ (reference sequence). Here the CDR3 DNA reads TGTGCCAGCAGAGGGACAGGGATTAGCACAGATACGCAGTATTTT. Amino acids: CASRGTGISTDTQYF.

This clonotype was detected ten times or more. The chain uses TRBV28 and TRBJ1-1, with unresolved D. The CDR3 runs to 11 residues. The ends were cut back, 3 bases at V and 6 bases at J, with 5 bases in the middle. From germline, CDR1 is MDHEN and CDR2 SYDVKM. For the CDR3, the DNA is TGTGCCAGCAGTTTTACCGCTGAAGCTTTCTTT. It translates to CASSFTAEAFF.

A word on this clonotype: Given a much more abundant clone one base away, this may be a read error. Without the conserved terminal phenylalanine or tryptophan, this CDR3 likely stems from a read error. The V call is TRBV30, the J call TRBJ2-1; D not resolved. Germline V CDR1 and CDR2: GTSNPN, SVGIG (reference sequence). The CDR3 totals 13 residues. Trimming took off 1 base at V and 1 base at J, with 5 bases between the two ends. The CDR3 protein is CAWSEQSYNEQFL. CDR3 nucleotide sequence: TGTGCCTGGAGTGAGCAATCCTACAATGAGCAGTTCCTC.

This sequence joins TRBV10-3 and TRBJ2-2; the D call may be TRBD1 or TRBD2 (6 bases each). The CDR3 is 14 residues long. CDR1 and CDR2 (germline): ENHRY, SYGVKD. Trimming took 4 bases from V and 6 from J, leaving 12 bases between them. The chain's CDR3 is CAISGGRGPGELFF. In DNA form, the CDR3 reads TGTGCCATCAGTGGGGGCCGGGGGCCCGGGGAGCTGTTTTTT.

The chain uses TRBV29-1 and TRBJ2-1; 8 bases align to TRBD2. The CDR3 is 14 residues long. V lost 5 bases, J lost 8 bases, and 11 bases stayed unmatched. The germline V gene has CDR1 SQVTM and CDR2 ANQGSEA. CDR3 region: CSVHRGGGTDEQFF. The DNA of the CDR3 is TGCAGCGTTCACCGGGGGGGCGGGACGGATGAGCAGTTCTTC.